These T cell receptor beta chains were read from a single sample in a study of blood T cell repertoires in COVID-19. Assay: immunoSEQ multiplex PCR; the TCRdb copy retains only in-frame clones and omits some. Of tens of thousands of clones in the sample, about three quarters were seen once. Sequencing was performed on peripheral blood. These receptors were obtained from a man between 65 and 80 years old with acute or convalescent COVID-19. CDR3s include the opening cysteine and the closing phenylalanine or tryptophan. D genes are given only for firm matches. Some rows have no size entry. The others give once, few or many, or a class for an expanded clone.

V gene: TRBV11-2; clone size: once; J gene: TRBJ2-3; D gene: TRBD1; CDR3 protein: CASSTGTGQTDTQYF; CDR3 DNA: TGTGCCAGCAGCACCGGGACAGGGCAGACAGATACGCAGTATTTT
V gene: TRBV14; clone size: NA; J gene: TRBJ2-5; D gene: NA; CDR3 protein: CASSYGETQYF; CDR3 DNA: TGTGCCAGCAGCTACGGGGAGACCCAGTACTTC
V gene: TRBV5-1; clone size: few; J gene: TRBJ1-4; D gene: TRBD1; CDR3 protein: CASGQQGFGEKLFF; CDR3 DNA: TGCGCCAGCGGTCAACAGGGGTTCGGTGAAAAACTGTTTTTT
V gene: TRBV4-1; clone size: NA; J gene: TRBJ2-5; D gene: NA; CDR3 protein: CASSQDSSGVAQETQYF; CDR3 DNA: TGCGCCAGCAGCCAAGATAGCTCGGGAGTGGCCCAAGAGACCCAGTACTTC
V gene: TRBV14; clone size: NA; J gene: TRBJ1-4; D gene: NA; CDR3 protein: CASSQGRTLGREKLFF; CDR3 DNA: TGTGCCAGCAGCCAAGGTCGCACACTGGGGCGTGAAAAACTGTTTTTT
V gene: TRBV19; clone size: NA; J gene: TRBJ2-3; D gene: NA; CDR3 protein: CASRVQGRDTQYF; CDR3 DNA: TGTGCCAGTAGAGTACAGGGAAGAGATACGCAGTATTTT
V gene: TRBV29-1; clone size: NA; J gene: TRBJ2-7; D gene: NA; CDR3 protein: CSAVTGSYEQYF; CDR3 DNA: TGCAGCGCCGTGACAGGTTCCTACGAGCAGTACTTC
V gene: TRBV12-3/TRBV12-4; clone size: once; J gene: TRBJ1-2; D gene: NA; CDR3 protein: CASSPGVSYGYTF; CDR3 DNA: TGTGCCAGCAGTCCCGGAGTGAGCTATGGCTACACCTTC
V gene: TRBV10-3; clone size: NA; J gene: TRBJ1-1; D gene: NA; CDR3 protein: CAISELRGTEAFF; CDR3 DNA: TGTGCCATCAGTGAGTTAAGGGGCACGGAAGCTTTCTTT
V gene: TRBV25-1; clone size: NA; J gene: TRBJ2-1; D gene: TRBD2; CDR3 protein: CASSVTSGGPYNEQFF; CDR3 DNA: TGTGCCAGCAGTGTGACTAGCGGGGGCCCCTACAATGAGCAGTTCTTC
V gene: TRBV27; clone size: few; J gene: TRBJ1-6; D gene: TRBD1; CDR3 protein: CASSPGTGLGSPLHF; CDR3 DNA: TGTGCCAGCAGTCCCGGGACAGGCTTAGGTTCACCCCTCCACTTT
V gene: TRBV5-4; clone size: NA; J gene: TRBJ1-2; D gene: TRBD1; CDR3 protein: CASSSRDRARMSYGYTF; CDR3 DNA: TGTGCCAGCAGCTCCCGGGACAGGGCCCGAATGAGTTATGGCTACACCTTC
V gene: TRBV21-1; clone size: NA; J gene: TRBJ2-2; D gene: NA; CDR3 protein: CASSKRRAGTGELFF; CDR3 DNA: TGTGCCAGCAGCAAACGACGCGCGGGCACCGGGGAGCTGTTTTTT
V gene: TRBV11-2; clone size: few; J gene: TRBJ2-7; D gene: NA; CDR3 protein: CASSLGVFSEQYF; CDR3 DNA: TGTGCCAGCAGCTTAGGTGTGTTCTCCGAGCAGTACTTC
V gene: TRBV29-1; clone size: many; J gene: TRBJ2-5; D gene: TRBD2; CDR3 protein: CSVEGAGGGEETQYF; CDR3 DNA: TGCAGCGTTGAAGGTGCGGGAGGGGGCGAAGAGACCCAGTACTTC
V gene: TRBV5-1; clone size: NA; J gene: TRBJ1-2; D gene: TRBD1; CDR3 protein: CASSLEGGDHGYTF; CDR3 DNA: TGCGCCAGCAGCTTGGAAGGGGGCGATCACGGCTACACCTTC
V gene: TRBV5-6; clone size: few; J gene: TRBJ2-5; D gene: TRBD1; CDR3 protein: CASSLPGQGTVVQETQYF; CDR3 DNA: TGTGCCAGCAGCTTGCCGGGACAGGGAACGGTTGTGCAAGAGACCCAGTACTTC
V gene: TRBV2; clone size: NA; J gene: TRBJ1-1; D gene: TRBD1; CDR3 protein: CASSRTGNIEAFF; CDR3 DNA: TGTGCCAGCAGTCGGACAGGGAATATTGAAGCTTTCTTT
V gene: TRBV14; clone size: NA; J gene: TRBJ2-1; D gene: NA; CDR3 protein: CASSPLAGSSYNEQFF; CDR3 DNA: TGTGCCAGCAGCCCCCTGGCGGGGAGCTCCTACAATGAGCAGTTCTTC
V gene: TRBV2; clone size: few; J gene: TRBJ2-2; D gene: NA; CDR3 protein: CASSESGGRVPTGELFF; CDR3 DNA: TGTGCCAGCAGTGAATCGGGGGGCAGAGTACCGACCGGGGAGCTGTTTTTT
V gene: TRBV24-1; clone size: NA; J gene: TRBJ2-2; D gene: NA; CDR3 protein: CATSDWTANTGELFF; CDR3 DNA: TGTGCCACCAGTGATTGGACAGCGAACACCGGGGAGCTGTTTTTT
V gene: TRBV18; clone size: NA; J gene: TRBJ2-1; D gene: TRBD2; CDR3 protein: CASSPGTSGRGGAGFF; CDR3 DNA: TGTGCCAGCTCACCCGGGACTAGCGGGAGAGGAGGGGCAGGGTTCTTC
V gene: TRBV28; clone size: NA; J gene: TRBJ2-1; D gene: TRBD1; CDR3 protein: CASIHLGTGGDEQFF; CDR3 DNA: TGTGCCAGCATCCACCTTGGGACAGGGGGCGATGAGCAGTTCTTC
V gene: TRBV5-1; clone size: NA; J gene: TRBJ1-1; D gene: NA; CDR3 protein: CASSLTAGVPEAFF; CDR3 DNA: TGCGCCAGCAGCTTGACCGCGGGGGTCCCTGAAGCTTTCTTT
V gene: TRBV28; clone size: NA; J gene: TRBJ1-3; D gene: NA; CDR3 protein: CASSPRTERGNTIYF; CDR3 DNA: TGTGCCAGCAGTCCCAGGACTGAACGGGGAAACACCATATATTTT
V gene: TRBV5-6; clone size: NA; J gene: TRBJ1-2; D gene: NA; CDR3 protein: CASSLGPTANYGYTF; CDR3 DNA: TGTGCCAGCAGCTTGGGGCCTACAGCTAACTATGGCTACACCTTC
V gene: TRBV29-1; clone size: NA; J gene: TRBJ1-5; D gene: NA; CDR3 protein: CSVVPGEGNQPQHF; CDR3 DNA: TGCAGCGTTGTCCCGGGGGAGGGTAATCAGCCCCAGCATTTT
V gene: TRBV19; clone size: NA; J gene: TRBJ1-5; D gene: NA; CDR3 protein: CASRTAGSNQPQHF; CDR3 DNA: TGTGCCAGTAGGACAGCCGGTAGCAATCAGCCCCAGCATTTT
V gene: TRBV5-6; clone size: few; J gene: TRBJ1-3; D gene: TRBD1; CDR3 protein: CASSSSGGGGNTIYF; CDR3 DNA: TGTGCCAGCAGCTCATCAGGGGGAGGTGGAAACACCATATATTTT